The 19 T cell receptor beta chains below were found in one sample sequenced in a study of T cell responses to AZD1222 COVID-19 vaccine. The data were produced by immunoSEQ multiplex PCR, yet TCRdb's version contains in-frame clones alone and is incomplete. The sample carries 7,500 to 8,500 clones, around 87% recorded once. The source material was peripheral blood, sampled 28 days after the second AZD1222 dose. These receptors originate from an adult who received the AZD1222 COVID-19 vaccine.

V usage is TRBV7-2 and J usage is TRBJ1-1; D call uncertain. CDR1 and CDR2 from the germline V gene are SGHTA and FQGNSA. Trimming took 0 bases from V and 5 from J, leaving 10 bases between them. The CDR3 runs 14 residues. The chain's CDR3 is CASSLAQLGTEAFF. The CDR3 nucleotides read TGTGCCAGCAGCTTAGCACAGCTGGGGACTGAAGCTTTCTTT. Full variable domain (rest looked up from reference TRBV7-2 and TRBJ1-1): GAGVSQSPSNKVTEKGKDVELRCDPISGHTALYWYRQSLGQGLEFLIYFQGNSAPDKSGLPSDRFSAERTGGSVSTLTIQRTQQEDSAVYLCASSLAQLGTEAFFGQGTRLTVV.

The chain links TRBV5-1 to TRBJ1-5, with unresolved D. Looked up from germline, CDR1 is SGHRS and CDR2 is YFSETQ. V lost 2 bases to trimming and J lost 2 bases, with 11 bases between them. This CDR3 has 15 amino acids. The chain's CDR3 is CASSFGNEGNQPQHF. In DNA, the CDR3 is TGCGCCAGCAGCTTTGGAAACGAGGGCAATCAGCCCCAGCATTTT.

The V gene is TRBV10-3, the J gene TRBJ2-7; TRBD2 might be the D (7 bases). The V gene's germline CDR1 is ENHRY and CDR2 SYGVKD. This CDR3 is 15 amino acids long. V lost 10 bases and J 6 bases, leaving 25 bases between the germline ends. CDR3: CATSGDDRRGGEQYF. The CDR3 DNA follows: TGTGCCACTTCGGGGGACGACCGGAGGGGGGGCGAGCAGTACTTC.

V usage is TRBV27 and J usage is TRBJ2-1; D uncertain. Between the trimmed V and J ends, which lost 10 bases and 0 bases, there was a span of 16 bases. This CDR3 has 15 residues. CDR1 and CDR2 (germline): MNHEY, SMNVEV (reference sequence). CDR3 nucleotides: TGTGCCACCCTTCCTACTCTATTCTCCTACAATGAGCAGTTCTTC. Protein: CATLPTLFSYNEQFF.

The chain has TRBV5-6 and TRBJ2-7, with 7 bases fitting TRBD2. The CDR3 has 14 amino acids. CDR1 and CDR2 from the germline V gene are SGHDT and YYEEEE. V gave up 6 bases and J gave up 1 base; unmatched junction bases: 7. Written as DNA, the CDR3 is TGTGCCAGCATCCGAAGCGGGACGTCCTACGAGCAGTACTTC. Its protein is CASIRSGTSYEQYF.

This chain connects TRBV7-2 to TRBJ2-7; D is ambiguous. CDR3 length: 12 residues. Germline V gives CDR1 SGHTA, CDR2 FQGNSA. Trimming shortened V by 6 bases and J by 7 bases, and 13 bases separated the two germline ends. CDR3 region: CASSYSGREQYF. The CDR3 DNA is TGTGCCAGCAGTTACAGTGGGCGGGAGCAGTACTTC.

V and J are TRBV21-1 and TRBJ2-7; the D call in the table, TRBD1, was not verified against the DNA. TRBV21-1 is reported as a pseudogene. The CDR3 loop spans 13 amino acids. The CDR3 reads CASSARGGHEQYF. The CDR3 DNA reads TGTGCCAGCAGCGCGCGAGGGGGCCACGAGCAGTACTTC.

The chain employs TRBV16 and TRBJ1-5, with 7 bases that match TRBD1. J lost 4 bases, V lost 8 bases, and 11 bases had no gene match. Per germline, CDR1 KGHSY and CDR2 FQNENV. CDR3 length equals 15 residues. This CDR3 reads CASVPGGERNQPQHF. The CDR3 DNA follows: TGTGCCAGCGTCCCAGGGGGGGAGAGGAATCAGCCCCAGCATTTT.

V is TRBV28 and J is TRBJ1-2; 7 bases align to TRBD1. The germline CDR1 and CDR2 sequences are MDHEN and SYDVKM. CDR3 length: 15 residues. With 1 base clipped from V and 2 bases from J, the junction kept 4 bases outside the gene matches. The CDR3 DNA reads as TGTGCCAGCAGTTTATCCGACAGGGTAAACTATGGCTACACCTTC. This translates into CASSLSDRVNYGYTF.

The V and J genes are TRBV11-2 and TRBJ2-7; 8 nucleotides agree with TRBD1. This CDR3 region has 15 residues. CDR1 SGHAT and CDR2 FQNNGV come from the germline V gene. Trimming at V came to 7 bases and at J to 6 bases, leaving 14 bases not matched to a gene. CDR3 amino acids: CASTQQGGGLREQYF. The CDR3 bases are TGTGCCAGCACCCAACAGGGGGGCGGACTCCGCGAGCAGTACTTC.

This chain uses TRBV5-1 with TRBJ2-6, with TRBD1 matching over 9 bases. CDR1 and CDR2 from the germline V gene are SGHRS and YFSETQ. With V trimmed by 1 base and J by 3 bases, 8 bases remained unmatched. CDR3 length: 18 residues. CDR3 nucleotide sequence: TGCGCCAGCAGCTTGTCACAGGGGGCGCGCGGTGGGGCCAACGTCCTGACTTTC. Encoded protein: CASSLSQGARGGANVLTF.

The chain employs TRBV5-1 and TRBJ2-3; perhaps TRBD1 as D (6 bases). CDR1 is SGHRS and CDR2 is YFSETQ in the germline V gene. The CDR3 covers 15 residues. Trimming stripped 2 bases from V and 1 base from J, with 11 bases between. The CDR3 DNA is TGCGCCAGCAGCTTAACAGGGTTACGCACAGATACGCAGTATTTT. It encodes CASSLTGLRTDTQYF.

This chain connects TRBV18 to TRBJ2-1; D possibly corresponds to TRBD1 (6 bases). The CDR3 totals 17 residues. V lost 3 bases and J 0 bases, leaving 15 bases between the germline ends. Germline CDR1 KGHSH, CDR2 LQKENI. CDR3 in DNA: TGTGCCAGCTCACCCCCACAGGGCAAGAGCTCCTACAATGAGCAGTTCTTC. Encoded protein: CASSPPQGKSSYNEQFF.

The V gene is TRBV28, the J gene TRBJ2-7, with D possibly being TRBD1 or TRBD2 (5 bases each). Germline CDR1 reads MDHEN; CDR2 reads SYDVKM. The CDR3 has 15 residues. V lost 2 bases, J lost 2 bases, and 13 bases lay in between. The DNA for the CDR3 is TGTGCCAGCAGTTTAGAGGGGTATTACGCCTACGAGCAGTACTTC. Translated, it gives CASSLEGYYAYEQYF.

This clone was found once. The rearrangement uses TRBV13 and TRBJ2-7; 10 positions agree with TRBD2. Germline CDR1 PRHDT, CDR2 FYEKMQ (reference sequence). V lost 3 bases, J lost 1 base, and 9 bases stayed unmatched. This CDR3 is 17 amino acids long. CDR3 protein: CASSFRSSGSQSYEQYF. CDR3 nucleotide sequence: TGTGCCAGCAGCTTCAGGTCTAGCGGGAGTCAATCCTACGAGCAGTACTTC. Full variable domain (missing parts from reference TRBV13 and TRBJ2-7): AAGVIQSPRHLIKEKRETATLKCYPIPRHDTVYWYQQGPGQDPQFLISFYEKMQSDKGSIPDRFSAQQFSDYHSELNMSSLELGDSALYFCASSFRSSGSQSYEQYFGPGTRLTVT.

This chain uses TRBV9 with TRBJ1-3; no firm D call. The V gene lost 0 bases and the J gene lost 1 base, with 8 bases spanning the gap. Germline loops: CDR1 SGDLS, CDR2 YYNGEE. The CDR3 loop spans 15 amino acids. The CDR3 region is CASSVVGLSGNTIYF. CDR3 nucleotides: TGTGCCAGCAGCGTAGTAGGGTTATCTGGAAACACCATATATTTT.

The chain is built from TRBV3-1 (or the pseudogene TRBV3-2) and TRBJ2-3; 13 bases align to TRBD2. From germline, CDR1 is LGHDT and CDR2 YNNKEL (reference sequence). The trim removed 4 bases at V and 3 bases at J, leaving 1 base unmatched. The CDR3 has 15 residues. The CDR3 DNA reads TGTGCCAGCAGCCTGGGACTAGCGGGAACAGATACGCAGTATTTT. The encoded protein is CASSLGLAGTDTQYF.

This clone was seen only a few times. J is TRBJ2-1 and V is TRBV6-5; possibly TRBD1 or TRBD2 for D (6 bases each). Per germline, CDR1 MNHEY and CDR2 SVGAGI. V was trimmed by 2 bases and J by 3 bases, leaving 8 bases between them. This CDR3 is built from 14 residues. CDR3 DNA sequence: TGTGCCAGCAGTTACGGAGGGGGCTACAATGAGCAGTTCTTC. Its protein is CASSYGGGYNEQFF.

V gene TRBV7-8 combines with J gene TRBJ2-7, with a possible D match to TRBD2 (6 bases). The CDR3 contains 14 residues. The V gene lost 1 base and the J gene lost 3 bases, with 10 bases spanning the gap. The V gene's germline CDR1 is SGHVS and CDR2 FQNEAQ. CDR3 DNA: TGTGCCAGCAGCTTAGTAGGCGGGAACTACGAGCAGTACTTC. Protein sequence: CASSLVGGNYEQYF.